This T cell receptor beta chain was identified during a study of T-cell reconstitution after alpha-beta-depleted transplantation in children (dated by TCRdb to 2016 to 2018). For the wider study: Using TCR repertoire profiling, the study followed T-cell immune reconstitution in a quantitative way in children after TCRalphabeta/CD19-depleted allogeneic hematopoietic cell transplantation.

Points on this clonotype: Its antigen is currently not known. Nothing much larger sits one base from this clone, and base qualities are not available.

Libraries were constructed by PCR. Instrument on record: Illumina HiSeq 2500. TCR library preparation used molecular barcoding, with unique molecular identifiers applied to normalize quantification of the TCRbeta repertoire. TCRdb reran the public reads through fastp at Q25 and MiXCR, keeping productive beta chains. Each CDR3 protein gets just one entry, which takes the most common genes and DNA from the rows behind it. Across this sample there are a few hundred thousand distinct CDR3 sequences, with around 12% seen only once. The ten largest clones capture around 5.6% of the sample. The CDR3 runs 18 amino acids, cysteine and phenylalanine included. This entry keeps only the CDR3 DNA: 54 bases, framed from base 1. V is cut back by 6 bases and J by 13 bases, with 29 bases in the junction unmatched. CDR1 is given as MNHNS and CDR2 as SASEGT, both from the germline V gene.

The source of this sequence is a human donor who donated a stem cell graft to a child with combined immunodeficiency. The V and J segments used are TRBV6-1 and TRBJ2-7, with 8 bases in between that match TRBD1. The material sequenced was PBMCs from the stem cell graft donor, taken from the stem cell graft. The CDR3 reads CASSPIIGQGAPSLKVYF. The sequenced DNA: TGTGCCAGCAGCCCTATAATTGGACAGGGAGCCCCATCCCTTAAGGTCTACTTC.